These T cell receptor beta chains were read from a single sample in a study of PD-1 blockade in classical Hodgkin lymphoma. Sequencing was performed with immunoSEQ multiplex PCR; in TCRdb, only in-frame clones are kept and a portion is missing. The sample consists of around 20,000 clones, about 80% of them appearing once. Sequences were derived from peripheral blood mononuclear cells (PBMCs), sampled before the second cycle of nivolumab. Every receptor here comes from a human donor with classical Hodgkin lymphoma. CDR3s include the opening cysteine and the closing phenylalanine or tryptophan.

V gene	J gene	CDR3 protein
TRBV6-5	TRBJ1-5	CASSYFGQGVQPQHF
TRBV6-1	TRBJ2-4	CASSELAGATVAKNIQYF
TRBV7-2	TRBJ1-2	CASSPGGGLDYGYTF
TRBV21-1	TRBJ2-5	CASSIQPGSEETQYF
TRBV4-1	TRBJ2-2	CASSQRGESAGELFF
TRBV29-1	TRBJ2-5	CSVEDPNRVKTQYF
TRBV4-1	TRBJ1-4	CASSQRVLPTEKLFF
TRBV5-1	TRBJ1-1	CASSPEGYTEAFF
TRBV11-2	TRBJ1-3	CASSLMEGPTSGNTIYF
TRBV19	TRBJ1-3	CASSWSGREGNTIYF
TRBV6-5	TRBJ1-4	CASSYSGQGGEKLFF
TRBV19	TRBJ1-4	CASSPDEKLFF
TRBV29-1	TRBJ2-1	CSPRGGPYNEQFF
TRBV10-1	TRBJ1-2	CASPREETPYGYTF
TRBV5-1	TRBJ2-3	CASSLSQGSTDTQYF
TRBV10-2	TRBJ1-3	CASSPGTVSGNTIYF
TRBV11-3	TRBJ1-1	CASSPRQTGAFF
TRBV5-1	TRBJ1-3	CASSLENTIYF
TRBV9	TRBJ2-1	CASSGDIYNEQFF
TRBV11-3	TRBJ2-6	CASSSRGPGANVLTF
TRBV30	TRBJ1-6	CAWSDRASYNSPLHF
TRBV6-1	TRBJ1-2	CASSGGLDYTF
TRBV19	TRBJ1-1	CASNRGGGTEAFF
TRBV30	TRBJ2-3	CAWSVRRFTDTQYF
TRBV4-1	TRBJ1-1	CASSQGSETEAFF
TRBV15	TRBJ1-1	CATRQIMNTEAFF
TRBV2	TRBJ2-3	CASSESGIGTDTQYF
TRBV7-6	TRBJ1-2	CASSLHQAANYGYTF
TRBV9	TRBJ2-6	CASSVQSSGANVLTF
TRBV9	TRBJ2-7	CASSVVPGYEQYF
TRBV7-2	TRBJ1-6	CASSQGHNSNSPLHF
TRBV10-1	TRBJ2-7	CASSEDRPRSYEQYF
TRBV7-9	TRBJ2-5	CASRETGGKSTQYF
TRBV5-1	TRBJ2-1	CASSSRTGEREQFF
TRBV6-1	TRBJ1-5	CASSEAHSNQPQHF
TRBV10-3	TRBJ1-1	CATRGAGDTEAFF
TRBV5-5	TRBJ2-3	CASSLYVSASTDTQYF
TRBV19	TRBJ2-7	CASSRRGTAESYEQYF
TRBV6-1	TRBJ2-6	CASSGPGRSGANVLTF
TRBV30	TRBJ1-1	CAWSVGRNTEAFF
TRBV9	TRBJ2-7	CASSVGLAGEYEQYF
TRBV7-2	TRBJ2-5	CASSYRWSVRKEETQYF
TRBV4-1	TRBJ2-1	CASSPQLAGYNEQFF
TRBV7-9	TRBJ2-2	CASSLTAGGTGELFF
TRBV30	TRBJ1-2	CAWSWFADTYGYTF
TRBV7-3	TRBJ2-1	CASSLYTAGTFNEQFF
TRBV19	TRBJ1-5	CASNRGHQPQHF
TRBV7-9	TRBJ2-5	CASSLLGTSDRETQYF
TRBV7-9	TRBJ2-2	CASSPALDRGELFF
TRBV7-9	TRBJ1-6	CASSFYRDSNSPLHF
TRBV7-2	TRBJ2-1	CASSFRLDPFNEQFF
TRBV7-2	TRBJ2-1	CASSLWLSLGEDYNEQFF
TRBV19	TRBJ2-1	CASRGLAGEQFF
TRBV28	TRBJ2-7	CASSLEGVYEQYF
TRBV11-2	TRBJ2-1	CASSLDQGRSYNEQFF
TRBV7-9	TRBJ1-2	CASSITGPYGYTF
TRBV2	TRBJ1-1	CASSDRANTEAFF